This paragraph reports one T cell receptor (beta chain). Its specificity is unknown. The data were obtained in a study of cytomegalovirus exposure and HLA in healthy donors. Study-wide results and limits: An assumption of roughly uniform sequencing depth across donors underlay the presence/absence analyses.

The CDR3 length is 16 residues. From germline, CDR1 is MNHEY and CDR2 SVGAGI. V shed 0 bases, J shed 2 bases, and the junction held 5 bases outside the gene matches. In the PCR, 60 Vbeta and 13 Jbeta primers were used. Clones were sequenced by immunoSEQ multiplex PCR, and TCRdb holds only the in-frame ones, with some missing. Of approximately 150,000 clones in the sample, 65% to 85% were seen once. The sequencing input was PBMCs. The receptor's source is a male donor in good health and CMV-seronegative. The chain recombines TRBV6-5 with TRBJ2-7, with 9 bases that match TRBD2. DNA of the CDR3: TGTGCCAGCAGTTACTCCCGACTAGCGGTGACCTACGAGCAGTACTTC. Protein product: CASSYSRLAVTYEQYF.